The clone carrying this T cell receptor beta chain was seen more than once but under ten times. The antigen is undetermined. Sample-barcoded 5' priming and a J-beta primer mix drove a second PCR of roughly 6 to 12 cycles. TCRdb called the 5' RACE reads again in MiXCR, with one record for every CDR3 protein. This table has roughly 1.5 million distinct CDR3 sequences, around 40% appearing once. These data are taken from a study of blood T cells in healthy people across ages. Study-wide results and limits: Any conclusive comparison of naive versus antigen-experienced cells was prevented by using unsorted PBMCs. Greater diversity and more naive CD4+ cells were seen in long-lived donors than in aged donors. Age showed a roughly linear inverse relationship with TCR beta diversity per million T cells.

Sequenced material: blood. This TCR derives from a young woman in good health.

DNA for the CDR3: TGCAGTGCCCCACTAGCGGGAGGGCTCTATGAGCAGTTCTTC. Its protein is CSAPLAGGLYEQFF. This chain connects TRBV20-1 to TRBJ2-1; 13 nucleotides align to TRBD2. Trimming at V came to 6 bases and at J to 8 bases, leaving 7 bases not matched to a gene. CDR1 is DFQATT and CDR2 is SNEGSKA in the germline V gene (reference sequence). This CDR3 spans 14 amino acids.